The present T cell receptor beta chain was sequenced within a study of blood T cell repertoires in COVID-19. As handled by the study authors: Reference gene primer amplification gave nucleated cell count estimates. Data came from immunoSEQ multiplex PCR; TCRdb stores just in-frame clones and leaves some out. V, J and clone size reflect that table, while D and trimming were determined from the DNA. Found here are 150,000 or so clones, almost 80% of them singletons; the top ten hold 2.5% to 3.5%. Participants' reported clinical history set cohort assignment. The recovered donors of Cohort 3 showed two negative PCRs, clearance, or symptom resolution. Germline trimming cut 3 bases from V and 5 bases from J; bases unmatched to any gene: 7. Per the germline V gene, CDR1 is SGDLS and CDR2 is YYNGEE. The CDR3 extends over 15 amino acids.

The source material was PBMCs or T cells enriched from blood (not recorded which). This receptor was identified in a woman between 45 and 65 years old who had recovered from COVID-19. This chain joins TRBV9 and TRBJ2-5; 10 bases fit TRBD2. CDR3 protein: CASSARPGLAETQYF. The CDR3 bases are TGTGCCAGCAGCGCCCGCCCGGGACTAGCGGAGACCCAGTACTTC.